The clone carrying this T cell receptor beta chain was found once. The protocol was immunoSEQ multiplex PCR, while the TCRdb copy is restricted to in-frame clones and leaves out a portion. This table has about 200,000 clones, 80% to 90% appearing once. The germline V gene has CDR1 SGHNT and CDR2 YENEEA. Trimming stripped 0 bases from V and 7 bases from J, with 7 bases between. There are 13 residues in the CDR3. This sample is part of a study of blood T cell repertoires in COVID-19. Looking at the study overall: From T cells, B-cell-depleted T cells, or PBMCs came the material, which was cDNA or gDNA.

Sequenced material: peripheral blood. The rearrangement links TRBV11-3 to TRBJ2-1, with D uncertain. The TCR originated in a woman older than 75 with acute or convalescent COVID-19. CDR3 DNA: TGTGCCAGCAGCTTAGAGCAGAGGAATGAGCAGTTCTTC. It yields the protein CASSLEQRNEQFF.